This entry concerns a single T cell receptor beta chain. Its antigen is currently not known. There are no base qualities to consult, and no much larger clone falls within one base. The sample originates from a study of cytomegalovirus exposure and HLA in healthy donors (TCRdb year 2017). Background on the whole study: An earlier analysis of roughly 570 of the donors reported 250 to 300 Gb of sequence data and 117 million unique TCR beta sequences obtained from 180 million or so T cells. A later analysis re-examined previously published TCR beta repertoires from 600 to 700 donors and added high-resolution HLA genotyping to investigate patterns of TCR occurrence. In an earlier analysis of 587 of the donors, high-throughput TCR beta sequencing was used to judge whether each TCR beta V gene segment behaved as functional or pseudogenic. Four to six DR-DQ haplotypes were handled as single units for association and clustering, since linkage in the cohort was strong. The study used immunosequencing to profile the T cell repertoires of several hundred subjects and linked those repertoires to cytomegalovirus serostatus. Rather than using new phenotypic data, the later analysis identified candidate immune exposures from TCR beta sequences and from how often those sequences occurred across donors. A later genetic analysis took genome-wide SNP genotypes for about 55% of the 666 donors and used that subset as a discovery cohort. A separate validation cohort of approximately 120 different subjects was used in addition to the roughly 670-subject first cohort. Across about 370 genotyped donors of the cohort, an average of 235,054 unique TCR beta nucleotide sequences per donor were sequenced, and 15% to 20% of those sequences were non-productive. The number of donors typed differed by locus, with about 629-630 for A, B, C, DRB1 and DQB1, roughly 520 for DQA1, some 570 for DPA1, and 472 for DPB1. The study was designed to test whether signatures of past pathogen exposure could be identified by cataloging public T cell receptors. Of the roughly 400 genotyped donors, about 84% fell in the genetic ancestry cluster associated with self-reported Caucasian donors. To predict cytomegalovirus infection status, the study brought together high-throughput TCR immunosequencing, statistical association of individual TCRs with disease status, and machine learning. Every discovery cohort repertoire had been produced on one sequencing platform. About 280 gigabases of sequencing data and roughly 90 million unique TCR sequences were included in an early release covering 550 to 800 HLA-typed donors. Both class I and class II loci were covered by HLA typing, at four-digit resolution. Donor age, sex, ethnicity and CMV serostatus were compiled together with the repertoire data. Overall study results and their limits: Presence/absence analyses assumed roughly uniform sequencing depth across donors, an assumption that may not hold. A further reported finding was that TCR beta sequences accurately predicted the HLA-A and HLA-B alleles for most subjects in the first cohort. It was suggested by the authors that the approach could potentially be generalized to other disease states and immunological phenotypes. At a false discovery rate of 0.05, a later analysis linked 15,000 to 20,000 TCR beta sequences to specific HLA alleles. Most TCR sequences were seen in very few donors, while some public TCRs were found in many individuals. A later analysis found that HLA-associated TCR beta chains were more clonally expanded and had lower generation probabilities than equally common non-associated chains. According to a later analysis, most CMV-associated TCR beta chains appeared to be HLA-restricted, and the HLA associations seemed to be driven largely by CMV exposure. The earlier analysis of 587 of the donors excluded around 17 rarely observed V segments, including chromosome 9 orphons, because counts were too low. Cytomegalovirus status was reported to be diagnosed by the classifier with high specificity and sensitivity in both the original and validation cohorts. Linkage disequilibrium might explain the correlated functional status among segregating V segments, but an unknown experimental factor could not be ruled out. Because HLA typing was missing for some donors at each locus, association tests included only the typed subset. In a later analysis, several top co-occurrence clusters were reported to appear linked to parvovirus B19, influenza, CMV and Epstein-Barr virus. A total of 150 to 200 TCR beta chains were listed by the study as associated with cytomegalovirus. This cohort had only TCR beta chains sequenced, and the lack of alpha or paired-chain data limited which features could be detected. An association between a missense DCLRE1C variant and V-gene and J-gene trimming of TCR beta chains was found in a later genetic analysis and replicated in an independent cohort. A later analysis found that TCR association rates varied across HLA loci, with DRB1 alleles showing the most associated TCRs and HLA-C alleles the fewest. Because the 87-base-pair reads could not distinguish some IMGT-functional V segments, including TRBV6-2 and TRBV6-3, those segments were excluded. When HLA alleles, especially DR and DQ, strongly co-occurred, TCR associations were difficult to assign to individual alleles. CMV serostatus was the only immune exposure information available for the cohort. Broadly in line with IMGT annotations, most TCR beta V segments showed up in productive rearrangements about 90% or about 30% of the time in an earlier analysis of roughly 590 of the donors. The sequencing pipeline was judged likely to have produced a cluster of highly shared sequence variants as a technical artifact. In a later genetic analysis, fewer N-insertions in productive TCRs were reported among donors in an Asian-associated ancestry cluster than the approximately 710-donor mean. A few of the identified cytomegalovirus-associated TCR beta chains were confirmed in vitro to be specific for cytomegalovirus antigens.

The cohort consisted of fewer than 700 healthy bone marrow donors. At the time of sampling, every cohort member was nominally healthy, though immune exposures that went unrecorded were likely present. The donor was CMV seronegative and belonged to the group of around 400 seronegative cohort members. A peripheral blood sample was collected from each donor, and TCR beta sequencing was performed on peripheral blood mononuclear cells. Genomic DNA was extracted from the blood cell samples with the Qiagen DNeasy Blood Extraction Kit. Library generation was performed with the immunoSEQ multiplex PCR assay. The multiplex PCR relied on a mix of 60 forward primers for TCR Vbeta segments and 13 reverse primers for TCR Jbeta segments. The CDR3 region of rearranged TCR beta genes was amplified from genomic DNA with a multiplex PCR assay. On the Illumina HiSeq System, the amplified TCR beta libraries were sequenced as 87-base-pair reads. Per the source publication's procedure: A later analysis tallied tens of millions of unique TCR beta chains across the 700 or so repertoires, and around 12 million of those chains were shared by two or more donors. To remove PCR and sequencing errors, raw reads were error-corrected and collapsed into unique sequences using a nearest-neighbor algorithm that merged closely related sequences. To assign V, D and J gene segments, CDR3 sequences were aligned to IMGT reference sequences. For a sequence to be retained, a match of at least six nucleotides was required to both a V gene segment and a J gene segment. Rearrangements were classified as productive when the CDR3 lacked stop codons and remained in frame with V and J, and all other rearrangements were classified as non-productive. Following IMGT convention, CDR3 was defined as the stretch from the second conserved V-encoded cysteine up to the conserved J-encoded phenylalanine. The earlier analysis of approximately 500 of the donors excluded sequences that lacked an unambiguous match to a single V gene segment. An earlier analysis of roughly 590 of the donors called V segments functional above 56.7% productive rearrangements and segregating when the between-donor standard deviation exceeded 5%. To diagnose cytomegalovirus status from the catalog of TCR beta chain sequences, a statistical classification framework was built. In a later analysis, V and J genes were assigned by comparing TCR nucleotide sequences against IMGT/GENE-DB human TR gene sequences. In a later analysis, CDR3 sequences and most-parsimonious VDJ recombination scenarios were assigned using the TCRdist pipeline. In a later analysis, each TCR beta chain was defined by its CDR3 amino acid sequence together with its V-gene family, and reads lacking a unique V-gene family were excluded. As a way to deal with suspected cross-contamination and a sequencing artifact, a later analysis dropped 450 to 700 nucleotide sequences that were highly shared and had low generation probability. In a later analysis, a clonal expansion index was calculated for each public chain from normalized within-repertoire ranks of inferred template counts. In a later analysis, generation probabilities were computed using a VDJ recombination model fitted to out-of-frame rearrangements, and the results were checked against IGoR. In a later analysis, hypergeometric tests were used to score TCR-TCR, TCR-HLA and TCR-CMV co-occurrence, with a repertoire-size bias correction applied to TCR pairs. False discovery rates were estimated in a later analysis by permuting HLA or CMV assignments 20 times. In a later analysis, co-occurring TCRs were grouped using DBSCAN, with TCRdist sequence similarity added in when clustering inside HLA-allele-positive subsets. Repertoires with fewer than 30,000 or more than 120,000 public chains were left out of co-occurrence clustering, as were a handful of repertoires with anomalous nucleotide sharing. TCRdb carries this immuneACCESS record with in-frame sequences only. Its versions omit some clonotypes, under half of them owing to an unresolved V gene in the studies checked, with the rest unexplained. The V and J calls and the clone size are those of that table, but D and trimming were determined from the DNA. Here the sample has about 220,000 clones; 80% to 85% occur a single time. Of the sample, 0.71% falls within the top ten clones.

Unmatched junction bases come to 11, with V trimmed by 4 bases and J by 8 bases. From cysteine to phenylalanine, the CDR3 is 17 amino acids long. The read is trimmed to its CDR3 DNA, 51 bases read in frame from base 1. The germline V gene (reference sequence) gives CDR1 as LNHDA and CDR2 as SQIVND. This TCR derives from a boy younger than 10 in good health and CMV-seronegative. Here the chain combines TRBV19 and TRBJ2-1, with TRBD2 matching 13 junction bases. The sample consisted of PBMCs. The nucleotide sequence reads as follows: TGTGCCAGTAGTACAACTCCGGGACTAGCGGGATGGGATGAGCAGTTCTTC. This encodes CASSTTPGLAGWDEQFF.